The 3 T cell receptor beta chains reported below all come from one sample, sequenced in a study of radiotherapy plus CTLA-4 blockade in lung cancer. Method: immunoSEQ multiplex PCR; TCRdb's copy keeps in-frame clones and lacks some. The sample yields 80,000 or so clones, more than 60% seen once. This specimen was peripheral blood, taken from a patient treated with radiotherapy plus ipilimumab. Receptors originate from a human donor with non-small cell lung cancer who had a partial response to radiotherapy plus ipilimumab. Some clones in this sample may be carry-over from other donors' samples.

This clone has only one observation. This sequence joins TRBV7-6 and TRBJ2-1; 10 nucleotides align to TRBD2. The CDR3 has 17 amino acids. The J segment lost 5 bases and the V segment lost 0 bases, leaving 7 bases of the junction unmatched. Per germline, CDR1 SGHVS and CDR2 FNYEAQ. CDR3 coding DNA: TGTGCCAGCAGCTTAGCCCTCACTAGCGGGGCTCACAATGAGCAGTTCTTC. It codes for CASSLALTSGAHNEQFF.

The J gene is TRBJ2-5, the V gene TRBV10-3; 9 nucleotides match TRBD1. Germline-derived CDR1 and CDR2 are ENHRY and SYGVKD. CDR3 length: 15 amino acids. Unmatched junction bases numbered 14, after V lost 8 bases and J lost 7 bases. As DNA, the CDR3 is TGTGCCATCGGCCGTGGGACAGGGCAACCACCGACCCAGTACTTC. Translating it yields CAIGRGTGQPPTQYF.

The gene calls are TRBV4-3 and TRBJ2-5; 7 positions agree with TRBD1. TRBJ2-7 explains the end of the DNA better; the J call may be wrong. Germline V gene sequence: CDR1 LGHNA, CDR2 YSLEER. The length of the CDR3 is 17 residues. CDR3 nucleotide sequence: TGCGCCAGCAGCCGTAGCCTCCCCCGGGACAGAGACTACGAGCAGTACTTC. It specifies CASSRSLPRDRDYEQYF.